The clone carrying this T cell receptor beta chain was found a few times. Its specificity is not known. TCRdb reanalysed the 5' RACE reads using MiXCR and keeps one entry per CDR3 protein. The sample holds roughly 46,000 distinct CDR3 sequences, about 11% seen once. Time point specified: blood at routine non-recurrence follow-up after resection. Whole RNA, isolated from tumor, nontumor lung or frozen PBMC, was sequenced without prior sorting. The germline V and J ends were trimmed by 4 bases and 4 bases, with 14 bases remaining between them. The CDR3 covers 14 residues. CDR1 SGHRS and CDR2 YFSETQ come from the germline V gene. This entry is derived from a study of spatial heterogeneity in lung cancer. Study overall: The cohort: over 70 early-stage, untreated non-small cell lung cancer patients. When available, follow-up PBMC samples taken a median of around 2 years after resection were sequenced. Study results and limitations: Whereas they appeared in blood less at follow-up, ubiquitous expanded tumor TCRs appeared there more at resection.

The TCR sequence derives from a male donor with early-stage non-small cell lung cancer. Source: PBMCs, taken at follow-up. The chain joins TRBV5-1 to TRBJ2-5, with D perhaps matching TRBD2 (5 bases). In nucleotides, the CDR3 is TGCGCCAGCAGCGACGGACTTTGGGCAGAGACCCAGTACTTC. Residues: CASSDGLWAETQYF.